Shown below are 10 T cell receptor beta chains from a single sample sequenced in a study of read filtering for tumor transcriptome and immune sequencing. Molecular barcoded adaptors covering alpha/delta and beta/gamma chains were used on roughly 400 ng RNA. Each CDR3 protein gets one entry after TCRdb re-called the reads with MiXCR. Of about 45,000 distinct CDR3 sequences listed, 15% to 20% are singletons. Sequencing used a population of CD138-negative cells sorted from bone marrow. The receptors were sampled from a donor at least 40 years old with multiple myeloma.

This clonotype was detected many times. The chain combines TRBV5-1 with TRBJ2-3; 7 nucleotides match TRBD2. CDR3 length equals 13 residues. CDR1 SGHRS and CDR2 YFSETQ come from the germline V gene. V gave up 4 bases and J gave up 4 bases; unmatched junction bases: 3. The CDR3 loop reads CASSRGVSDTQYF. The CDR3 nucleotides read TGCGCCAGCAGCCGGGGGGTATCAGATACGCAGTATTTT.

The sample holds many counts of this clonotype. CDR3 sequence reads: CASSLGGNSPLHF. CDR3 DNA: TGTGCCAGCAGCTTAGGGGGAAATTCACCCCTCCACTTT. J is TRBJ1-6 and V is TRBV7-9, with D unclear. The CDR3 runs 13 residues. Between the trimmed V and J ends, which lost 1 base and 7 bases, there was a span of 5 bases. The V gene's germline CDR1 is SEHNR and CDR2 FQNEAQ (reference sequence).

Note on this clonotype: This sequence may be a read error, since a much larger clone differs from it by one base. The chain joins TRBV14 to TRBJ1-6; tentative D call: TRBD1 (6 bases). V was shortened by 3 bases and J by 7 bases, with 16 bases between the two germline ends. The CDR3 spans 16 residues. The germline gives CDR1 SGHDN, CDR2 FVKESK. CDR3 amino acids: CASSHGLDSLNSPLHF. In nucleotides, the CDR3 is TGTGCCAGCAGCCATGGCTTGGACAGCCTGAATTCACCCCTCCACTTT.

This clonotype was picked up a small number of times. The chain has TRBV12-3 or TRBV12-4 and TRBJ2-2; D is unresolved. The CDR3 runs to 13 residues. V lost 2 bases and J lost 1, with 2 bases in between. CDR3 sequence: CASSLLNTGELFF. The CDR3 DNA follows: TGTGCCAGCAGTTTATTGAACACCGGGGAGCTGTTTTTT.

Ten or more counts support this clonotype. The chain links TRBV20-1 to TRBJ2-3, with TRBD2 matching 7 bases. Germline CDR1 DFQATT, CDR2 SNEGSKA (reference sequence). This CDR3 comprises 17 residues. J lost 1 base, V lost 3 bases, and 13 bases had no gene match. CDR3: CSARGGDWGAGTDTQYF. The CDR3 DNA reads TGCAGTGCTAGGGGAGGGGATTGGGGAGCGGGCACAGATACGCAGTATTTT.

Only a few counts were recorded for this clonotype. This may be a read error, as it is one base from a much larger clone. V gene TRBV28 combines with J gene TRBJ2-2; the D call may be TRBD1 or TRBD2 (5 bases each). Germline V gene sequence: CDR1 MDHEN, CDR2 SYDVKM. The CDR3 spans 12 residues. The CDR3 sequence is CASGTNTGELLF. CDR3 coding DNA: TGTGCCAGCGGGACGAACACCGGGGAGCTGCTTTTT.

This clonotype was seen a few times. This chain connects TRBV3-1 to TRBJ1-5; D is undetermined. The CDR3 extends over 13 amino acids. Germline CDR1 is LGHDT and CDR2 is YNNKEL (reference sequence). V was trimmed by 0 bases and J by 6 bases, leaving 6 bases between them. The CDR3 DNA reads TGTGCCAGCAGCCAAGATCCGGTTCAGCCCCAGCATTTT. Translating gives CASSQDPVQPQHF.

Many counts were recorded for this clonotype. V usage is TRBV7-9 and J usage is TRBJ1-4; D unresolved. This CDR3 has 18 residues. The germline V gene encodes CDR1 SEHNR and CDR2 FQNEAQ (reference sequence). V was clipped by 5 bases and J by 1 base, with 20 bases between them. CDR3 amino acids: CASSPRNQVDGTNEKLFF. The CDR3, as DNA: TGTGCCAGCAGCCCCCGGAATCAGGTGGATGGAACTAATGAAAAACTGTTTTTT. Using reference TRBV7-9 and TRBJ1-4 for the parts outside the CDR3, the full variable domain is DTGVSQNPRHKITKRGQNVTFRCDPISEHNRLYWYRQTLGQGPEFLTYFQNEAQLEKSRLLSDRFSAERPKGSFSTLEIQRTEQGDSAMYLCASSPRNQVDGTNEKLFFGSGTQLSVL.

This clonotype has more than one count but fewer than ten. This rearrangement joins TRBV19 to TRBJ1-1; D not certain. This CDR3 is built from 14 residues. V was pared by 3 bases and J by 4 bases, with 12 bases between. Germline CDR1 and CDR2: LNHDA and SQIVND (reference sequence). CDR3 amino acids: CASSIKAGSTEAFF. CDR3 nucleotide sequence: TGTGCCAGTAGTATTAAGGCAGGTAGCACTGAAGCTTTCTTT.

This clonotype was counted at least ten times. This rearrangement joins TRBV19 to TRBJ2-5; 9 nucleotides align to TRBD2. The length of the CDR3 is 14 residues. Trimming at V came to 5 bases and at J to 7 bases, leaving 8 bases not matched to a gene. Germline CDR1 reads LNHDA; CDR2 reads SQIVND (reference sequence). DNA of the CDR3: TGTGCCAGTAGTTCGGGACTAGCCAGCAGGACCCAGTACTTC. It encodes CASSSGLASRTQYF.